This T cell receptor (beta chain) derives from a study of CD8 T cells in Susac syndrome. Background on the study: Active disease was present in six of the sequenced Susac syndrome patients, and remission in 8 or 9.

An amount of RNA that ranged from roughly 0.5 to 1 ug was reverse transcribed with random hexamers. TCRdb independently ran MiXCR on the immunoSEQ multiplex PCR reads; one entry per CDR3 protein. The sample lists over 120,000 distinct CDR3 sequences, around 95% occurring once. The CDR3 runs to 13 residues. Trimming left V 5 bases short and J 2 bases short, with 9 bases between. Germline CDR1 reads LNHDA; CDR2 reads SQIVND (reference sequence). The TCR sequence derives from a human donor with Susac syndrome. The sample taken for sequencing was CD4+ T cells from PBMCs. The V and J genes are TRBV19 and TRBJ1-2; D might be TRBD1 (5 bases). In DNA form, the CDR3 reads TGTGCCAGTAGTCGACAGAGAAACTATGGCTACACCTTC. As protein: CASSRQRNYGYTF.